Listed here are 4 T cell receptor beta chains from one sample, sequenced in a study of tumor-infiltrating lymphocytes in primary liver carcinoma. Germline DNA was extracted too, while blood RNA derived from unsorted whole blood. Making TCR beta cDNA involved 400 to 600 ng total RNA and a constant-region primer. Each TCR beta library was derived from three nested multiplex PCR rounds that employed slightly modified ARM-PCR. A C-beta reverse primer was combined with TRBV1-TRBV30 forward primers in the first two PCR rounds, and each round had about 10 cycles. TCRdb re-called the multiplex PCR reads with MiXCR, one entry per CDR3 protein. The table lists about 330,000 distinct CDR3 sequences, about 65% of them singletons. Material for sequencing was peripheral blood. The receptors shown here come from a man aged 35 to 55 with primary liver carcinoma and hepatitis B virus infection.

This sequence joins TRBV29-1 and TRBJ2-1, with D possibly TRBD2 on 6 matching bases. The V end lost 7 bases, the J end lost 9 bases, and 22 bases lay between the germline ends. Germline V gene data show CDR1 as SQVTM and CDR2 as ANQGSEA. The CDR3 length is 14 residues. CDR3 sequence reads: CSAPPAGRGGEQFF. DNA of the CDR3: TGCAGCGCACCCCCCGCAGGACGGGGAGGTGAGCAGTTCTTC.

This clonotype was detected many times. V is TRBV6-2 or TRBV6-3 and J is TRBJ1-1; D might be TRBD1 (5 bases). Trimming cost V 8 bases and J 1 base, with 17 bases left between them. There are 15 residues in the CDR3. In germline, CDR1 is MNHEY, CDR2 SVGEGT. The CDR3, as DNA: TGTGCCAGCGTTGGGGACGGAGGGAGGAACACTGAAGCTTTCTTT. This sequence encodes CASVGDGGRNTEAFF.

A few counts support this clonotype. A single base separates this from a much larger clone, so it may be a read error. This chain connects TRBV6-2 or TRBV6-3 to TRBJ2-6; weak D call: TRBD1 (6 bases). This CDR3 region has 15 residues. In germline, CDR1 is MNHEY, CDR2 SVGEGT. CDR3 bases: TGTGCCTGCAGGCCCAGGGGATCTGGGGCCAACGTCCTGACTTTC. Translated: CACRPRGSGANVLTF.

The V and J genes are TRBV11-2 and TRBJ1-2; 7 bases line up with TRBD1. J gave up 11 bases and V 6 bases, and 21 bases lay outside the gene matches. This CDR3 region has 16 residues. Germline V lookup: CDR1 SGHAT, CDR2 FQNNGV. CDR3 loop: CASSPADRVYRDDYTF. The CDR3, as DNA: TGTGCCAGCAGTCCGGCCGACAGGGTTTATCGTGATGATTACACCTTC.